This is a list of T cell receptor beta chains from one sample in a study of blood T cell repertoires in COVID-19. This table comes from immunoSEQ multiplex PCR, and its TCRdb copy is limited to in-frame clones, with some not included. Found here are approximately 300,000 clones, about 90% of them singletons; the top ten hold about 5%. The sequenced sample was PBMCs or T cells enriched from blood (not recorded which). All receptors derive from a woman in her 30s who had recovered from COVID-19. CDR3s include the opening cysteine and the closing phenylalanine or tryptophan. A D gene is named only where the DNA matches it firmly. The size of a clone is reported for some rows only, either as once, few or many, or as a class for expanded clones.

TRBJ1-5	-	-	TRBV18	CASSPDGVYSNQPQHF	TGTGCCAGCTCACCAGATGGAGTGTATAGCAATCAGCCCCAGCATTTT
TRBJ2-7	-	-	TRBV28	CASSERTPTYEQYF	TGTGCCAGCAGTGAAAGGACTCCGACCTACGAGCAGTACTTC
TRBJ2-1	TRBD2	-	TRBV7-9	CASSLDEGGEQFF	TGTGCCAGCAGCTTGGACGAGGGAGGGGAGCAGTTCTTC
TRBJ2-2	-	-	TRBV9	CASSPGRELFF	TGTGCCAGCAGCCCTGGGCGGGAGCTGTTTTTT
TRBJ1-2	-	-	TRBV14	CASSQKTGINYGYTF	TGTGCCAGCAGCCAAAAGACAGGAATAAACTATGGCTACACCTTC
TRBJ1-6	-	-	TRBV7-9	CASSLDRHSPLHF	TGTGCCAGCAGCTTGGACAGACATTCACCCCTCCACTTT
TRBJ2-7	TRBD1	-	TRBV10-3	CAISESRTGASYEQYF	TGTGCCATCAGTGAGTCAAGGACAGGGGCGTCCTACGAGCAGTACTTC
TRBJ1-1	TRBD1	-	TRBV9	CASSVAVSGTGTFF	TGTGCCAGCAGCGTAGCTGTGAGTGGGACAGGGACTTTCTTT
TRBJ1-5	-	-	TRBV4-1	CASSQERGGGQPQHF	TGCGCCAGCAGCCAAGAGCGCGGAGGTGGGCAGCCCCAGCATTTT
TRBJ2-2	-	-	TRBV6-2/TRBV6-3	CASSYSISSSDTGELFF	TGTGCCAGCAGTTACTCGATCTCTAGTTCTGACACCGGGGAGCTGTTTTTT
TRBJ2-3	TRBD2	few	TRBV4-2	CASSQDWVVAGPITDTQYF	TGTGCCAGCAGCCAGGACTGGGTAGTAGCGGGGCCAATCACAGATACGCAGTATTTT
TRBJ2-2	-	few	TRBV7-9	CASSLGTYNTGELFF	TGTGCCAGCAGCTTAGGGACTTATAACACCGGGGAGCTGTTTTTT
TRBJ2-1	TRBD2	-	TRBV24-1	CATSDPSSGGAYNEQFF	TGTGCCACCAGTGATCCTAGTAGCGGGGGGGCCTACAATGAGCAGTTCTTC
TRBJ2-3	TRBD1	-	TRBV5-1	CASSSGQVSADTQYF	TGCGCCAGCAGCTCCGGACAGGTCTCGGCAGATACGCAGTATTTT
TRBJ1-5	-	once	TRBV30	CAWSPRTPHRREGVPQHF	TGTGCCTGGAGCCCCCGTACACCGCATAGGAGAGAGGGAGTACCCCAGCATTTT
TRBJ1-1	-	-	TRBV18	CASPTDMNTEAFF	TGTGCCAGCCCGACAGACATGAACACTGAAGCTTTCTTT
TRBJ2-7	-	-	TRBV5-1	CASSLEGDRRYEQYF	TGCGCCAGCAGCCTGGAAGGCGACAGGAGGTACGAGCAGTACTTC
TRBJ1-4	-	-	TRBV2	CASSVGGWNEKLFF	TGTGCCAGCAGTGTTGGGGGGTGGAATGAAAAACTGTTTTTT
TRBJ1-6	TRBD1	-	TRBV2	CASTARRDRGSLLHF	TGTGCCAGCACCGCCAGGAGGGACAGGGGAAGTCTCCTCCACTTT
TRBJ1-6	TRBD1	-	TRBV2	CAGNRGSSYNSPLHF	TGTGCCGGTAACAGGGGGTCCTCCTATAATTCACCCCTCCACTTT
TRBJ1-5	-	-	TRBV6-5	CASSQGSSNNQPQHF	TGTGCCAGCAGCCAGGGCTCCTCCAACAATCAGCCCCAGCATTTT
TRBJ1-5	-	-	TRBV4-1	CASSQVLVHSNQPQHF	TGCGCCAGCAGCCAAGTCTTGGTACATAGCAATCAGCCCCAGCATTTT
TRBJ2-2	TRBD1	-	TRBV27	CASSLTGWTGNTGELFF	TGTGCCAGCAGTCTAACCGGGTGGACAGGAAACACCGGGGAGCTGTTTTTT
TRBJ1-2	-	once	TRBV5-1	CASSVIRTAGYTF	TGCGCCAGCAGCGTTATTCGGACAGCCGGCTACACCTTC
TRBJ2-7	-	-	TRBV7-2	CASSLSYEQYF	TGTGCCAGCAGCCTCTCCTACGAGCAGTACTTC
TRBJ1-2	-	-	TRBV6-5	CASTRTGMDYGYTF	TGTGCCAGCACCCGAACAGGGATGGACTATGGCTACACCTTC
TRBJ2-7	TRBD2	-	TRBV6-6	CASSSPFSGGTYEQYF	TGTGCCAGCAGTTCCCCCTTTAGCGGGGGAACCTACGAGCAGTACTTC
TRBJ1-1	-	-	TRBV7-9	CASSRGGGAGTEAFF	TGTGCCAGCAGCCGCGGAGGGGGGGCTGGCACTGAAGCTTTCTTT
TRBJ1-2	-	-	TRBV6-6	CASSLGGDSDYGYTF	TGTGCCAGCAGCCTAGGCGGGGATTCGGACTATGGCTACACCTTC
TRBJ2-5	TRBD2	-	TRBV6-2/TRBV6-3	CASSSSGGAETQYF	TGTGCCAGCAGTTCCAGCGGGGGGGCTGAGACCCAGTACTTC
TRBJ2-5	TRBD1	-	TRBV5-5	CASSRGTGEVETQYF	TGTGCCAGCAGCCGGGGGACAGGGGAGGTCGAGACCCAGTACTTC
TRBJ1-2	-	-	TRBV5-1	CASSFGGDYGYTF	TGCGCCAGCAGCTTCGGGGGAGACTATGGCTACACCTTC
TRBJ2-3	-	-	TRBV6-6	CASSYTDRDTQYF	TGTGCCAGCAGTTATACGGACAGAGATACGCAGTATTTT
TRBJ2-5	-	-	TRBV7-9	CASSLVGGPETQYF	TGTGCCAGCAGCTTAGTAGGAGGACCAGAGACCCAGTACTTC
TRBJ1-6	TRBD1	-	TRBV11-2	CASSSPRGRGREPPLHF	TGTGCCAGCAGCTCCCCCCGAGGCAGGGGGCGCGAGCCACCCCTCCACTTT
TRBJ2-1	TRBD2	-	TRBV6-5	CASSLGLAGGEQFF	TGTGCCAGCAGCTTAGGACTAGCGGGGGGTGAGCAGTTCTTC
TRBJ1-5	TRBD1	-	TRBV7-8	CASSLAFVGQGNQPQHF	TGTGCCAGCAGCTTAGCGTTCGTCGGACAGGGAAATCAGCCCCAGCATTTT
TRBJ1-2	TRBD1	-	TRBV19	CASTILGDRYNYGYTF	TGTGCCAGTACCATCTTGGGGGACAGATATAACTATGGCTACACCTTC
TRBJ1-6	TRBD1	-	TRBV30	CAWSTGTVSNSPLHF	TGTGCCTGGAGTACGGGGACAGTGTCGAATTCACCCCTCCACTTT
TRBJ2-7	-	-	TRBV5-1	CASSPYPQGSSYEQYF	TGCGCCAGCAGCCCTTACCCTCAGGGGAGCTCCTACGAGCAGTACTTC
TRBJ1-2	TRBD1	-	TRBV15	CATSGPGQPILNYGYTF	TGTGCCACCAGCGGTCCGGGACAGCCAATTTTAAACTATGGCTACACCTTC
TRBJ1-2	TRBD1	once	TRBV6-6	CASSYSGQGNYGYTF	TGTGCCAGCAGTTACTCGGGACAGGGTAACTATGGCTACACCTTC
TRBJ1-2	-	-	TRBV6-2/TRBV6-3	CASSYSSYGYTF	TGTGCCAGCAGTTATTCGAGCTATGGCTACACCTTC
TRBJ2-2	TRBD1	-	TRBV4-1	CASSSRWTGGATGELFF	TGCGCCAGCAGCTCCAGGTGGACAGGGGGCGCAACCGGGGAGCTGTTTTTT
TRBJ2-7	-	few	TRBV6-4	CASSVEAGKPSYEQYF	TGTGCCAGCAGTGTCGAAGCGGGCAAGCCTTCCTACGAGCAGTACTTC
TRBJ1-6	TRBD1	-	TRBV9	CASSDRPGTGFGSPLHF	TGTGCCAGCAGCGACCGTCCCGGGACAGGGTTCGGTTCACCCCTCCACTTT
TRBJ1-2	TRBD1	-	TRBV18	CASSPRPGTVGGYTF	TGTGCCAGCTCACCACGCCCAGGGACAGTTGGGGGCTACACCTTC
TRBJ2-1	TRBD2	-	TRBV7-2	CASSLGLAGYNEQFF	TGTGCCAGCAGCTTAGGACTAGCGGGGTACAATGAGCAGTTCTTC
TRBJ1-5	TRBD1	once	TRBV4-3	CASSQDSRTGGDQPQHF	TGCGCCAGCAGCCAAGATTCCCGGACAGGGGGTGATCAGCCCCAGCATTTT
TRBJ1-2	-	-	TRBV5-4	CASSAGLGGNYGYTF	TGTGCCAGCAGCGCCGGTCTCGGAGGAAACTATGGCTACACCTTC
TRBJ2-5	-	-	TRBV6-5	CASRRISGEETQYF	TGTGCCAGCAGACGAATTTCAGGGGAAGAGACCCAGTACTTC
TRBJ1-2	TRBD1	-	TRBV5-4	CASSRQGAGYGYTF	TGTGCCAGCAGCCGACAGGGGGCTGGCTATGGCTACACCTTC
TRBJ1-2	-	-	TRBV5-4	CASSLDRTDGYTF	TGTGCCAGCAGCTTAGACAGGACGGATGGCTACACCTTC
TRBJ1-1	TRBD1	once	TRBV19	CASTKDRGHVDTEAFF	TGTGCCAGTACTAAGGACAGGGGGCATGTGGACACTGAAGCTTTCTTT
TRBJ1-5	-	-	TRBV6-5	CASSYSRETNQPQHF	TGTGCCAGCAGTTACTCCCGCGAAACCAATCAGCCCCAGCATTTT
TRBJ1-2	-	-	TRBV6-5	CASSYQDSYTF	TGTGCCAGCAGTTACCAAGACAGCTACACCTTC
TRBJ2-7	TRBD2	-	TRBV5-4	CASSLGGSGGYYEQYF	TGTGCCAGCAGCTTGGGTGGGAGCGGGGGCTACTACGAGCAGTACTTC
TRBJ1-2	TRBD1	-	TRBV5-1	CASSSTGNTYGYTF	TGCGCCAGCAGCTCGACAGGGAATACCTATGGCTACACCTTC
TRBJ1-2	TRBD1	-	TRBV5-1	CASSTQTGGSGYTF	TGCGCCAGCAGCACTCAGACAGGGGGCAGTGGCTACACCTTC
TRBJ1-2	TRBD1	-	TRBV3-1/TRBV3-2	CASSRQGAYGYTF	TGTGCCAGCAGCCGACAGGGGGCCTATGGCTACACCTTC